Shown below are 27 T cell receptor beta chains from a single sample sequenced in a study of regulatory T cells in long-lasting Graves disease. Arm-PCR of CDR3 regions with iRepertoire HTBI primers generated TCR beta libraries. TCRdb re-derived calls from the multiplex PCR reads in MiXCR, one entry per CDR3 protein. The sample lists roughly 610,000 distinct CDR3 sequences, 15% to 20% seen once, with 12% in the top ten. The time point: newly diagnosed GD, antithyroid drugs for less than 3 months. RNA from PBMCs was the source of the TCR library. The sample was also linked to a second study, of T cells in Graves' hyperthyroidism and ophthalmopathy.

Sequencing used peripheral blood mononuclear cells (PBMCs), obtained at new diagnosis, from a patient treated with antithyroid drugs. The receptors were gathered from a man aged 18 to 30 with Graves disease.

This clonotype was counted ten times or more. The V and J genes are TRBV7-2 and TRBJ2-7; no definite D call. Germline V gene data show CDR1 as SGHTA and CDR2 as FQGNSA. Trimming removed 0 bases at V and 4 bases at J, with 10 bases between. This CDR3 spans 14 amino acids. The CDR3 here is CASSLASLQYEQYF. In nucleotides, the CDR3 is TGTGCCAGCAGCTTAGCGTCACTACAATACGAGCAGTACTTC.

This clonotype was observed at least ten times. V is TRBV5-1 and J is TRBJ1-1, with 7 bases that match TRBD1. CDR1 and CDR2 from the germline V gene are SGHRS and YFSETQ. This CDR3 spans 15 amino acids. V lost 4 bases to trimming and J lost 0 bases; unmatched junction nucleotides: 6. The DNA of the CDR3 is TGCGCCAGCAGCAAGACAGGGCAAATGAACACTGAAGCTTTCTTT. Protein product: CASSKTGQMNTEAFF.

This clonotype was seen ten or more times. The chain links TRBV10-3 to TRBJ2-7; D is uncertain. Trimming shortened V by 2 bases and J by 2 bases, and 1 base separated the two germline ends. Germline assignment: CDR1 ENHRY and CDR2 SYGVKD. The CDR3 sequence is 11 residues long. The CDR3 DNA reads TGTGCCATCAGTGAGACCTACGAGCAGTACTTC. Amino acid sequence: CAISETYEQYF.

Only a few counts were recorded for this clonotype. The J gene is TRBJ1-5, the V gene TRBV28; 7 bases line up with TRBD1. From germline, CDR1 is MDHEN and CDR2 SYDVKM. CDR3 length: 15 amino acids. V was pared by 3 bases and J by 3 bases, with 5 bases of the junction left unmatched. CDR3 nucleotides: TGTGCCAGCAGTTTCCCGACAGGGAACAATCAGCCCCAGCATTTT. Translating gives CASSFPTGNNQPQHF.

This chain uses TRBV5-1 with TRBJ2-1; 9 nucleotides match TRBD2. The trim removed 7 bases at V and 1 base at J, leaving 3 bases unmatched. Germline lookup yields CDR1 SGHRS and CDR2 YFSETQ. CDR3 length: 14 residues. In DNA form, the CDR3 reads TGCGCCAGCCGAAGCGGGAGGTCCTACAATGAGCAGTTCTTC. Amino acids: CASRSGRSYNEQFF.

Only a few counts were recorded for this clonotype. V gene TRBV27 combines with J gene TRBJ1-2; D is ambiguous. The ends were cut back, 6 bases at V and 4 bases at J, with 9 bases in the middle. The CDR3 runs to 12 residues. CDR1 is MNHEY, CDR2 SMNVEV, per germline (reference sequence). The CDR3 DNA reads as TGTGCCAGCAGGACCCAGTTCTATGGCTACACCTTC. This translates into CASRTQFYGYTF.

This clonotype was counted many times. The CDR3 coding sequence is TGTGCCAGCAGTTCCCTCAGTAGCGGGCCCCAAGAGACCCAGTACTTC. Protein sequence: CASSSLSSGPQETQYF. J is TRBJ2-5 and V is TRBV27; 7 bases line up with TRBD2. There are 16 residues in the CDR3. Germline-derived CDR1 and CDR2 are MNHEY and SMNVEV (reference sequence). The V gene end was trimmed by 4 bases and the J gene end by 1 base; junction bases not matched to a gene: 9.

The rearrangement uses TRBV19 and TRBJ2-7; 7 bases align to TRBD1. Trimming removed 3 bases from V and 2 bases from J; junction bases left unmatched: 7. From germline, CDR1 is LNHDA and CDR2 SQIVND (reference sequence). This CDR3 has 15 amino acids. CDR3 amino acids: CASSISTGPPYEQYF. The CDR3, as DNA: TGTGCCAGTAGTATTTCGACAGGGCCTCCCTACGAGCAGTACTTC.

The chain uses TRBV19 and TRBJ2-1; 7 nucleotides agree with TRBD2. J lost 10 bases, V lost 10 bases, and 7 bases had no gene match. Germline V gene sequence: CDR1 LNHDA, CDR2 SQIVND (reference sequence). The CDR3 spans 11 residues. The chain's CDR3 is CATYSSGEQFF. CDR3 DNA: TGTGCCACTTATTCTAGCGGAGAGCAGTTCTTC.

This clonotype was observed many times. The chain has TRBV28 and TRBJ2-2; no clear D. The CDR3 loop spans 17 amino acids. Germline values: CDR1 MDHEN, CDR2 SYDVKM. V lost 1 base and J 5 bases, leaving 17 bases between the germline ends. In DNA form, the CDR3 reads TGTGCCAGCAGTTTATTAGTGGCATCGGTTTCGACCGGGGAGCTGTTTTTT. This translates into CASSLLVASVSTGELFF.

This clonotype was counted only a few times. The chain employs TRBV27 and TRBJ2-1; D uncertain. The CDR3 sequence is 16 residues long. Trimming pared 1 base from V and 0 bases from J, leaving 10 bases between. Germline lookup yields CDR1 MNHEY and CDR2 SMNVEV (reference sequence). This CDR3 is CASSLYVKSSYNEQFF. The CDR3 DNA follows: TGTGCCAGCAGTTTATACGTTAAGAGCTCCTACAATGAGCAGTTCTTC.

Notes on this clonotype: Mismatch with germline at one junction end may stem from a read error. This chain links TRBV19 with TRBJ2-1, with D unclear. This CDR3 comprises 15 residues. Germline CDR1 is LNHDA and CDR2 is SQIVND (reference sequence). CDR3 sequence reads: CATSRVTEIYSEQFF. In DNA, the CDR3 is TGTGCCACCTCAAGGGTGACGGAGATCTACAGTGAGCAGTTCTTC.

This clonotype has ten or more counts. The rearrangement uses TRBV30 and TRBJ2-7; 8 positions agree with TRBD1. Germline assignment: CDR1 GTSNPN and CDR2 SVGIG (reference sequence). This CDR3 is 12 amino acids long. J was trimmed by 6 bases and V by 4 bases; bases with no gene match: 5. CDR3 sequence: CAWMRTGSEQYF. Written as DNA, the CDR3 is TGTGCCTGGATGAGGACAGGGAGCGAGCAGTACTTC.

In its sample, this clonotype was seen a few times. The V gene is TRBV30, the J gene TRBJ1-1; the match to TRBD1 covers 7 bases. CDR3 size: 13 residues. CDR1 and CDR2 (germline): GTSNPN, SVGIG (reference sequence). With 0 bases clipped from V and 6 bases from J, the junction kept 4 bases outside the gene matches. The CDR3 nucleotides are TGTGCCTGGAGTGTCGACAGGGCAGCTGAAGCTTTCTTT. It codes for CAWSVDRAAEAFF.

The V gene is TRBV5-1, the J gene TRBJ2-5; 7 bases match TRBD1. V trimming: 3 bases; J trimming: 1 base; junction bases outside the gene matches: 6. The CDR3 spans 15 residues. Germline values: CDR1 SGHRS, CDR2 YFSETQ. As DNA, the CDR3 is TGCGCCAGCAGCTCGAATCCAGGGGGCCAAGAGACCCAGTACTTC. It codes for CASSSNPGGQETQYF.

This clonotype was recorded many times. The chain employs TRBV2 and TRBJ2-5; no clear D. The V end lost 7 bases, the J end lost 0 bases, and 6 bases lay between the germline ends. CDR1 and CDR2 from the germline V gene are SNHLY and FYNNEI. CDR3 size: 12 residues. CDR3 protein: CASTTDQETQYF. The CDR3 DNA follows: TGTGCCAGCACCACGGACCAAGAGACCCAGTACTTC.

The sample holds many counts of this clonotype. The CDR3 sequence: CASSVEGTEAQYF. CDR3 nucleotides: TGTGCCAGCAGCGTAGAAGGAACAGAAGCGCAGTATTTT. The genes are TRBV9 and TRBJ2-3; D is ambiguous. CDR3 length: 13 residues. CDR1 and CDR2 (germline): SGDLS, YYNGEE. Trimming removed 0 bases from V and 10 bases from J, with 12 bases in between.

The J gene is TRBJ1-3, the V gene TRBV7-9; D uncertain. The germline gives CDR1 SEHNR, CDR2 FQNEAQ (reference sequence). V lost 5 bases, J lost 5 bases, and 13 bases lay in between. The CDR3 loop spans 14 amino acids. Here the CDR3 DNA reads TGTGCCAGCAGCCTCGAAGCGGGCCGAAACACCATATATTTT. It encodes CASSLEAGRNTIYF.

This clonotype has at least ten counts. The chain is built from TRBV7-9 and TRBJ2-3; 15 bases line up with TRBD2. The germline V gene has CDR1 SEHNR and CDR2 FQNEAQ (reference sequence). The CDR3 consists of 18 residues. Trimming cost V 1 base and J 6 bases; bases outside gene matches: 8. The CDR3 protein is CASSLGGLAGGLRDTQYF. The CDR3 coding sequence is TGTGCCAGCAGCTTAGGGGGACTAGCGGGAGGCCTCCGGGATACGCAGTATTTT.

This chain links TRBV5-1 with TRBJ2-5; 14 bases are shared with TRBD2. The germline V gene has CDR1 SGHRS and CDR2 YFSETQ. Germline trimming cut 4 bases from V and 3 bases from J; bases unmatched to any gene: 11. The CDR3 is 18 amino acids. In DNA form, the CDR3 reads TGCGCCAGCAGCCAAACCGGGACTAGCGGGAGAAGGGAAGAGACCCAGTACTTC. It encodes CASSQTGTSGRREETQYF.

This clonotype was counted ten times or more. The rearrangement links TRBV20-1 to TRBJ2-1; TRBD2 agrees at 11 bases. The CDR3 runs 13 residues. CDR1 is DFQATT, CDR2 SNEGSKA, per germline (reference sequence). In nucleotides, the CDR3 is TGCAGGGTGACTAGCGGGGCCTACAATGAGCAGTTCTTC. Translated, it gives CRVTSGAYNEQFF.

This clonotype was picked up a small number of times. The rearrangement links TRBV28 to TRBJ2-6; 11 bases align to TRBD1. CDR1 and CDR2 from the germline V gene are MDHEN and SYDVKM. The CDR3 covers 16 residues. With V trimmed by 5 bases and J by 1 base, 1 base remained unmatched. The CDR3 region is CASSGQGASGANVLTF. The CDR3 bases are TGTGCCAGCAGTGGACAGGGGGCTTCTGGGGCCAACGTCCTGACTTTC.

In its sample, this clonotype was seen many times. This chain uses TRBV27 with TRBJ2-3; D is undetermined. Germline values: CDR1 MNHEY, CDR2 SMNVEV (reference sequence). The CDR3 totals 13 residues. Trimming removed 2 bases from V and 2 bases from J, with 5 bases in between. The CDR3 region has the DNA TGTGCCAGCAGTTTAGGGAACACAGATACGCAGTATTTT. As protein: CASSLGNTDTQYF.

This clonotype showed up just a few times. The chain combines TRBV5-1 with TRBJ2-5, with 8 bases identical to TRBD1. Germline-derived CDR1 and CDR2 are SGHRS and YFSETQ. V shed 4 bases, J shed 4 bases, and the junction held 6 bases outside the gene matches. This CDR3 has 14 residues. As DNA, the CDR3 is TGCGCCAGCAGCCGAAGGGACAGGAGAGAGACCCAGTACTTC. Its protein is CASSRRDRRETQYF.

This clonotype was recorded a few times. A read error may produce the germline difference seen at one junction end. The rearrangement links TRBV20-1 to TRBJ2-3; 9 bases line up with TRBD2. Looked up from germline, CDR1 is DFQATT and CDR2 is SNEGSKA (reference sequence). CDR3 length: 15 residues. The chain's CDR3 is CSARARTSATDTLYF. DNA for the CDR3: TGCAGTGCTAGAGCCCGGACTAGCGCCACAGATACGCTGTATTTT.

The gene calls are TRBV9 and TRBJ1-1; 8 bases align to TRBD1. Losses at the gene ends were 1 base for V and 1 base for J; bases not matched to a gene: 3. The CDR3 runs 15 residues. Germline V gene data show CDR1 as SGDLS and CDR2 as YYNGEE. Here the CDR3 reads CASSVQGTGNTEAFF. As DNA, the CDR3 is TGTGCCAGCAGCGTACAAGGGACAGGGAACACTGAAGCTTTCTTT.

Turning to this clonotype: This sequence may be a read error, since a much larger clone differs from it by one base. This chain joins TRBV3-1 and TRBJ1-4, with a tentative D call TRBD1 (6 bases). Trimming removed 1 base from V and 15 bases from J, with 21 bases in between. The germline CDR1 and CDR2 sequences are LGHDT and YNNKEL (reference sequence). The CDR3 spans 15 residues. CDR3 coding DNA: TGTGCCAGCAGCCAAGGGGGGCTAGCACTCCCAAGGGTGTTTTTT. Encoded protein: CASSQGGLALPRVFF.